Listed below are T cell receptor beta chains from one sample, sequenced in a study of T-cell memory formation after mild COVID-19. MiXCR, applied by TCRdb to the 5' RACE reads, yields one record per CDR3 protein. The data contain a few hundred thousand distinct CDR3 sequences, 7.5% to 9.5% of them singletons. The sequenced material came from PBMCs or a T cell subset sorted from them (not recorded which). Every receptor here comes from a man in his late teens or twenties who had mild COVID-19 (a few samples of this study predate the infection). Cell type and time point are not known. The CDR3 runs from the conserved cysteine through the conserved F or W. A D gene is named only where the DNA matches it firmly. The size of a clone is reported for some rows only, either as once, few or many, or as a class for expanded clones.

D gene | J gene | V gene | clone size | CDR3 DNA | CDR3 protein
- | TRBJ1-5 | TRBV12-3/TRBV12-4 | few | TGTGCCAGCAGTTTCACGCCGGGACGGAAGTCCCATCCCCAGCATTTT | CASSFTPGRKSHPQHF
TRBD2 | TRBJ2-1 | TRBV20-1 | few | TGCAGTGCCCTCTCGGGGGGAGGCTACAATGAGCAGTTCTTC | CSALSGGGYNEQFF
TRBD1 | TRBJ2-7 | TRBV20-1 | - | TGCAGTGCAACCCGGACAGGGGTGACCCTCTACGAGCAGTACTTC | CSATRTGVTLYEQYF
- | TRBJ2-5 | TRBV16 | few | TGTGCCAGCAGCCAATCGGAAGAGACCCAGTACTTC | CASSQSEETQYF
- | TRBJ2-7 | TRBV6-5 | - | TGTGCCAGCAGTCATTTTGAGGGTGCCTACGAGCAGTACTTC | CASSHFEGAYEQYF
- | TRBJ1-4 | TRBV7-8 | few | TGTGCCAGCAGCCTTGGTATGGGGACCGCAACCGGGGATGAAAAACTGTTTTTT | CASSLGMGTATGDEKLFF
- | TRBJ2-1 | TRBV29-1 | - | TGCAGCGTTGCCGGCCGTGTGGGCCGTGAGCAGTTCTTC | CSVAGRVGREQFF
- | TRBJ2-3 | TRBV5-1 | - | TGCGCCAGCAGCTTGAAAGGGTCCCATAGCACAGATACGCAGTATTTT | CASSLKGSHSTDTQYF
- | TRBJ2-7 | TRBV7-9 | once | TGTGCCAGCAGCGCTATCAATCAGGGGAGGTACGAGCAGTACTTC | CASSAINQGRYEQYF
- | TRBJ2-5 | TRBV30 | - | TGTGCCTGGACCAGACAAGAGACCCAGTACTTC | CAWTRQETQYF
- | TRBJ2-2 | TRBV21-1 | few | TGTGCCAGCAGCATCGGGGCTTGTAAGGTTTTGGGGGAGCTGTTTTTT | CASSIGACKVLGELFF
TRBD2 | TRBJ2-5 | TRBV6-6 | many | TGTGCCAGCACCGACCGACGGGGGGGCCAAGAGACCCAGTACTTC | CASTDRRGGQETQYF
TRBD2 | TRBJ2-1 | TRBV7-9 | - | TGTGCCAGCACCTGGACTAGCGGGGACAATGAGCAGTTCTTC | CASTWTSGDNEQFF
- | TRBJ2-7 | TRBV7-2 | few | TGTGCCAGCAGCCCAACGTTGCTTGGTTCGTCCTACGAGCAGTACTTC | CASSPTLLGSSYEQYF
TRBD1 | TRBJ1-6 | TRBV10-3 | - | TGTGCCATCAGTCCCGGGACAGGGAACTCACCCCTCCACTTT | CAISPGTGNSPLHF
- | TRBJ2-1 | TRBV15 | many | TGTGCCACCAGCAGCACCGGGACTGCCTTCGACAATGAGCAGTTCTTC | CATSSTGTAFDNEQFF
- | TRBJ1-4 | TRBV6-5 | - | TGTGCCAGCAGTTACTCGATAGGGGGGGGAAGCGAAAAACTGTTTTTT | CASSYSIGGGSEKLFF
- | TRBJ2-1 | TRBV27 | many | TGTGCCAGCAGTTTGAAGTGGGCGGCGAATGAGCAGTTCTTC | CASSLKWAANEQFF
- | TRBJ1-5 | TRBV4-2 | - | TGTGCCAGCAGCCAAGAAGAGGATCAGCCCCAGCATTTT | CASSQEEDQPQHF
TRBD2 | TRBJ2-5 | TRBV29-1 | many | TGCAGCGGGGGGGGGTCACAAGAGACCCAGTACTTC | CSGGGSQETQYF
- | TRBJ2-7 | TRBV29-1 | - | TGCAGCGTTTCTCCCAGCTCCTACGAGCAGTACTTC | CSVSPSSYEQYF
- | TRBJ1-5 | TRBV6-5 | few | TGTGCCAGCAGACAGGGTAGCAACAATCAGCCCCAGCATTTT | CASRQGSNNQPQHF
- | TRBJ2-1 | TRBV5-5 | - | TGTGCCAGCAGCTTGCATCGAAGCTCCTACAATGAGCAGTTCTTC | CASSLHRSSYNEQFF
- | TRBJ1-1 | TRBV12-3/TRBV12-4 | - | TGTGCCAGCAGCGCGCAACCAGGTTTTGACACTGAAGCTTTCTTT | CASSAQPGFDTEAFF
- | TRBJ1-2 | TRBV6-2/TRBV6-3 | many | TGTGCCAGCAGTTACTCCCCTTTACGACAGGACCGCTATGGCTACACCTTC | CASSYSPLRQDRYGYTF
- | TRBJ1-1 | TRBV5-4 | many | TGTGCCAGCAGCGCGGGACAACAACCCCTCCCAAGAGCTTTCTTT | CASSAGQQPLPRAFF
- | TRBJ2-6 | TRBV12-3/TRBV12-4 | many | TGTGCCAGCAGCCTTGTGGGAGCCGGGGCCAACGTCCTGACTTTC | CASSLVGAGANVLTF
- | TRBJ2-1 | TRBV6-6 | - | TGTGCCAGCAGTTACACCCCCGGGGAGGCCTACAATGAGCAGTTCTTC | CASSYTPGEAYNEQFF
- | TRBJ2-7 | TRBV4-3 | many | TGCGCCAGCAGCGCCCAAACTAGCTTCGAGCAGTACTTC | CASSAQTSFEQYF
- | TRBJ1-5 | TRBV20-1 | few | TGCAGTGCTAGGGGCAGCAATCAGCCCCAGCATTTT | CSARGSNQPQHF
- | TRBJ2-3 | TRBV7-9 | few | TGTGCCAGCAGCTTAGAAGCCCCTCGACAGTATTTT | CASSLEAPRQYF
- | TRBJ2-1 | TRBV20-1 | many | TGCAGTCCTCGGTGGGACCCCTACAATGAGCAGTTCTTC | CSPRWDPYNEQFF
TRBD1 | TRBJ2-5 | TRBV6-6 | - | TGTGCCAGCAGCCACGACAGGGGGGTTGGCGAGACCCAGTACTTC | CASSHDRGVGETQYF
- | TRBJ1-6 | TRBV4-3 | many | TGCGCCAGCAGCCAAGATAAGGGGCTAGGGTCACCCCTCCACTTT | CASSQDKGLGSPLHF
TRBD1 | TRBJ2-1 | TRBV7-7 | few | TGTGCTAGCAGCTCTTGGGGGACAGGGGGCGATGAGCAGTTCTTC | CASSSWGTGGDEQFF
- | TRBJ2-5 | TRBV3-1 | - | TGTGCCAGCAGCCCTCCTCCGGGGGCCCAAGAGACCCAGTACTTC | CASSPPPGAQETQYF
- | TRBJ2-5 | TRBV7-9 | - | TGTGCCAGCAGCTTAGTGTCGAACTGGGAGACCCAGTACTTC | CASSLVSNWETQYF
- | TRBJ2-1 | TRBV7-3 | - | TGTGCCAGCAGTGCACGTGGGAGGGGGCATATCAATGAGCAGTTCTTC | CASSARGRGHINEQFF
- | TRBJ1-5 | TRBV11-2 | - | TGTGCCAGCAGCTTGATAAGGGGTCAGCCCCAGCATTTT | CASSLIRGQPQHF
- | TRBJ1-3 | TRBV12-3/TRBV12-4 | many | TGTGCCAGCAGTTTCCGGCCGGGCGCCATATATTTT | CASSFRPGAIYF
- | TRBJ2-2 | TRBV12-3/TRBV12-4 | few | TGTGCCAGCAGTTTACGTCGCGGGGAGCTGTTTTTT | CASSLRRGELFF